This T cell receptor beta chain was identified in a study of neurological immune-mediated disorders. Study outcomes and limitations: Because no CDR3 amino acid sequences were shared across subjects by expanded clones, private repertoires were suggested in all groups.

V lost 2 bases to trimming and J lost 5 bases; unmatched junction nucleotides: 12. This CDR3 spans 18 amino acids. Looked up from germline, CDR1 is MGHRA and CDR2 is YSYEKL. Time point in this sample: longitudinal time-point 2. As to this clonotype: Its matching antigen is unknown.

The cDNA was synthesized by means of template-switch 5'RACE, which was carried out with 10-nucleotide random UMIs. Per sequencing run, 15-18 subjects together gave over 160 million TCR-beta sequences. TCRdb re-derived calls from the 5' RACE reads in MiXCR, one entry per CDR3 protein. The sample holds some 45,000 distinct CDR3 sequences, 13% seen once. This receptor was taken from a male donor with HTLV-1-associated myelopathy (HAM/TSP). The source material was PBMCs. V and J are TRBV4-1 and TRBJ2-3; 11 positions match TRBD2. The CDR3 DNA reads TGCGCCAGCAGCCAACGGCCCGTAGCGGGGGGGATTATAGATACGCAGTATTTT. This gives the protein CASSQRPVAGGIIDTQYF.